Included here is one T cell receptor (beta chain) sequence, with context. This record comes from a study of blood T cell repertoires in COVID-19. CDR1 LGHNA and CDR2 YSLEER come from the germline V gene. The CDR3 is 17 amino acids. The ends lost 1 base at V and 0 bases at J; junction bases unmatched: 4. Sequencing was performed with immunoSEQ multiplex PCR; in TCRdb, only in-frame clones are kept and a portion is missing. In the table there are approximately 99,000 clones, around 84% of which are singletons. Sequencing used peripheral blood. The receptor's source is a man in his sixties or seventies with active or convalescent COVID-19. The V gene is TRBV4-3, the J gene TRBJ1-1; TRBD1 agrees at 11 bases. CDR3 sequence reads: CASSQVGTGGLNTEAFF. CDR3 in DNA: TGCGCCAGCAGCCAAGTCGGGACAGGGGGTCTGAACACTGAAGCTTTCTTT.